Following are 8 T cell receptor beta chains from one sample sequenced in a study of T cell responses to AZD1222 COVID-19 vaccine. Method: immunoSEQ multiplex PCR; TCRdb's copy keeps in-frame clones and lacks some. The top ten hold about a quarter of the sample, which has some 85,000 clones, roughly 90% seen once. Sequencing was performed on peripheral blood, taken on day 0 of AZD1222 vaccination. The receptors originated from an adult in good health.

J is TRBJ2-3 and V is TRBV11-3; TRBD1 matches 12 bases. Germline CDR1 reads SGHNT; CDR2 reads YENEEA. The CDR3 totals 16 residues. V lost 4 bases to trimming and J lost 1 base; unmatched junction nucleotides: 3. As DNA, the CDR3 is TGTGCCAGCAGCTCCGGGGACAGGGGGCGCACAGATACGCAGTATTTT. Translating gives CASSSGDRGRTDTQYF.

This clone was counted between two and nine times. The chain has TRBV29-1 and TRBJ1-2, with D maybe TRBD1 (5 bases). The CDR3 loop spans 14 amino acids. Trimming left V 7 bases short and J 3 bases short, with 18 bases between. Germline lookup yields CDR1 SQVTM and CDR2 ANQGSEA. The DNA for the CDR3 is TGCAGCGCCCTGTGGGACTCTCTTTACTATGGCTACACCTTC. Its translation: CSALWDSLYYGYTF.

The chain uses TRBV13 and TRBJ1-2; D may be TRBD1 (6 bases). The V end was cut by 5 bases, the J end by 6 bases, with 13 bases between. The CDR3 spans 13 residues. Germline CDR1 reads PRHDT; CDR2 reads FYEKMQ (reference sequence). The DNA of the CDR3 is TGTGCCAGCAGCCAACAGGGCCTTCATGGCTACACCTTC. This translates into CASSQQGLHGYTF.

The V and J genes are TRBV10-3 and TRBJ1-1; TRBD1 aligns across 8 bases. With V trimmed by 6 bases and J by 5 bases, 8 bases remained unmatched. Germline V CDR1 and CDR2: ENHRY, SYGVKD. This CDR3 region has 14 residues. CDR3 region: CAIRMGQVETEAFF. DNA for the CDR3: TGTGCCATCAGAATGGGACAGGTAGAGACTGAAGCTTTCTTT.

Written as DNA, the CDR3 is TGTGCCAGCAGCTTAACGGACCGAACTAATTCACCCCTCCACTTT. This translates into CASSLTDRTNSPLHF. V usage is TRBV7-3 and J usage is TRBJ1-6; no definite D call. V was pared by 0 bases and J by 6 bases, with 9 bases between. The germline gives CDR1 SGHTA, CDR2 FQGTGA. The CDR3 contains 15 residues.

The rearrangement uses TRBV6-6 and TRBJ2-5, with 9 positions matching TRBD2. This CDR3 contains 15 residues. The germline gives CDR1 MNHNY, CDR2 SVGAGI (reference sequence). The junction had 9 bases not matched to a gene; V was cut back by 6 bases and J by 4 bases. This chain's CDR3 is CASSWGSGGPETQYF. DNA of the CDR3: TGTGCCAGCAGCTGGGGTAGCGGGGGCCCAGAGACCCAGTACTTC.

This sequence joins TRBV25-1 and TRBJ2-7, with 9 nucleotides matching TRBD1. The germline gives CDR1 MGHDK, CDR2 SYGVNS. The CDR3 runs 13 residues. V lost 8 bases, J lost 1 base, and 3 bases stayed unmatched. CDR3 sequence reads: CASSGQGSYEQYF. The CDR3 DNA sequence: TGTGCCAGCTCCGGACAGGGGTCCTACGAGCAGTACTTC.

This chain's CDR3 is CASSRGPQHNTEAFF. CDR3 DNA: TGTGCCAGCAGCCGTGGGCCTCAACACAACACTGAAGCTTTCTTT. The chain combines TRBV14 with TRBJ1-1; D is uncertain. Germline lookup yields CDR1 SGHDN and CDR2 FVKESK. This CDR3 region has 15 residues. V lost 4 bases to trimming and J lost 2 bases, with 14 bases between them. Full variable domain (outside the CDR3, taken from reference TRBV14 and TRBJ1-1): EAGVTQFPSHSVIEKGQTVTLRCDPISGHDNLYWYRRVMGKEIKFLLHFVKESKQDESGMPNNRFLAERTGGTYSTLKVQPAELEDSGVYFCASSRGPQHNTEAFFGQGTRLTVV.